This T cell receptor beta chain was obtained from a study of glioma-infiltrating T cells after dendritic cell vaccination. On the study more broadly: Autologous tumor lysate was loaded overnight onto monocyte-derived dendritic cells grown less than 8 days with IL-4 and GM-CSF.

Time point reported: after dendritic cell vaccination, including at tumor progression/relapse. V lost 1 base, J lost 0 bases, and 5 bases stayed unmatched. The germline CDR1 and CDR2 sequences are GTSNPN and SVGIG (reference sequence). The CDR3 runs to 17 residues. The assay was immunoSEQ multiplex PCR, and TCRdb's table has in-frame clones only and misses some. The repertoire holds roughly 100,000 clones, around 89% seen once, with roughly 2.5% in the top ten. This rearrangement joins TRBV30 to TRBJ2-7, with 14 bases that match TRBD2. The sequenced sample was blood, obtained after dendritic cell vaccination. The TCR was taken from a human donor with glioblastoma. This CDR3 is CAWSARTSGRYSYEQYF. The CDR3 coding sequence is TGTGCCTGGAGTGCTCGGACTAGCGGGAGGTACTCCTACGAGCAGTACTTC.